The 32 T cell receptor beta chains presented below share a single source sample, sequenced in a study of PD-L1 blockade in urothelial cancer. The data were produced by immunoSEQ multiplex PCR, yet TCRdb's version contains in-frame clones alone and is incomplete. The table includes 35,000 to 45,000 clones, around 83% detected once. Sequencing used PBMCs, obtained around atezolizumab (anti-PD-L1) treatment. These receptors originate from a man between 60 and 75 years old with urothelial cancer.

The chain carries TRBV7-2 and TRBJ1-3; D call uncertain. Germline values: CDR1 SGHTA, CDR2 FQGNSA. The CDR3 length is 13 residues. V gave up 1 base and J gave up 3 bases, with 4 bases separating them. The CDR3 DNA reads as TGTGCCAGCAGCTTAGGGAGTGGAAACACCATATATTTT. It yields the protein CASSLGSGNTIYF.

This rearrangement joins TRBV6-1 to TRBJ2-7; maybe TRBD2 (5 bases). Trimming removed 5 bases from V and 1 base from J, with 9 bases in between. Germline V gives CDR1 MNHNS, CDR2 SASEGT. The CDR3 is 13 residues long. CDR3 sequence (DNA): TGTGCCAGCAGTCCCGCGGGTTCCTACGAGCAGTACTTC. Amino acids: CASSPAGSYEQYF.

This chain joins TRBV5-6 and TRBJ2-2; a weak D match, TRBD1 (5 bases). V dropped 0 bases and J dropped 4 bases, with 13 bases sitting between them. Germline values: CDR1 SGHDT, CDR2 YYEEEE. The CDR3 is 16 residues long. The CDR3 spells CASSLVQDTLTGELFF. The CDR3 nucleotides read TGTGCCAGCAGCTTGGTCCAGGACACACTCACCGGGGAGCTGTTTTTT.

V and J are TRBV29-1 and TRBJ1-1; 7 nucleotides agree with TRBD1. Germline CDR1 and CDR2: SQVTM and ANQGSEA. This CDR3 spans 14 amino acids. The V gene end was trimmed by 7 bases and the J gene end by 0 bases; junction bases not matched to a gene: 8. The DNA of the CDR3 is TGCAGCGCGACAGGGTTAAGTGTGAACACTGAAGCTTTCTTT. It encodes CSATGLSVNTEAFF.

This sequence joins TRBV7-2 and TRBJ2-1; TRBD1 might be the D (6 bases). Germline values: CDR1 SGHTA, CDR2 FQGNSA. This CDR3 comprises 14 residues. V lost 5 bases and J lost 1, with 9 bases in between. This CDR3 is CASSPRGSYNEQFF. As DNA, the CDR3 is TGTGCCAGCAGCCCGAGGGGGTCCTACAATGAGCAGTTCTTC.

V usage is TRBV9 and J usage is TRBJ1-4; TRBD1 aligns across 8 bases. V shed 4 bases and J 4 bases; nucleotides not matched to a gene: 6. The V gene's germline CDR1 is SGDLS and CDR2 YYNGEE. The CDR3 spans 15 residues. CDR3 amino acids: CASSIRDRLNEKLFF. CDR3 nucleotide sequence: TGTGCCAGCAGCATCCGGGACAGGCTTAATGAAAAACTGTTTTTT.

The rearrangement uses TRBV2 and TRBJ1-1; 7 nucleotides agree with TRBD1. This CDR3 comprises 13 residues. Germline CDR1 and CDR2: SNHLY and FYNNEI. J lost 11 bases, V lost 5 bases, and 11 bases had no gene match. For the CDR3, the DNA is TGTGCCAGCAGTACCGGACAGGTGGGGAGGGCTTTCTTT. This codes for CASSTGQVGRAFF. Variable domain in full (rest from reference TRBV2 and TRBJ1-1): EPEVTQTPSHQVTQMGQEVILRCVPISNHLYFYWYRQILGQKVEFLVSFYNNEISEKSEIFDDQFSVERPDGSNFTLKIRSTKLEDSAMYFCASSTGQVGRAFFGQGTRLTVV.

CDR3 in DNA: TGTGCCAGCAGGTCTCGACTAGCGCTGAGCAATGAGCAGTTCTTC. This sequence encodes CASRSRLALSNEQFF. V is TRBV27 and J is TRBJ2-1; 8 bases map to TRBD2. This CDR3 is 15 amino acids long. Trimming took 6 bases from V and 6 from J; bases not matched to a gene: 10. The V gene's germline CDR1 is MNHEY and CDR2 SMNVEV (reference sequence).

The CDR3, as DNA: TGTGCCAGCAGCGCGGGACAGGGTACCGGGGAGCTGTTTTTT. Translated: CASSAGQGTGELFF. The chain uses TRBV5-4 and TRBJ2-2; TRBD1 matches 9 bases. The length of the CDR3 is 14 residues. V lost 4 bases and J lost 5; bases outside the gene matches: 3. In germline, CDR1 is SGHNT, CDR2 YYREEE (reference sequence).

CDR3 region: CASSSRDSDTQYF. The CDR3 nucleotides are TGTGCCAGCAGTTCCCGGGACAGCGATACGCAGTATTTT. This chain links TRBV28 with TRBJ2-3; 7 nucleotides agree with TRBD1. Germline lookup yields CDR1 MDHEN and CDR2 SYDVKM. There are 13 residues in the CDR3. V dropped 4 bases and J dropped 6; count of bases not matched to a gene: 4.

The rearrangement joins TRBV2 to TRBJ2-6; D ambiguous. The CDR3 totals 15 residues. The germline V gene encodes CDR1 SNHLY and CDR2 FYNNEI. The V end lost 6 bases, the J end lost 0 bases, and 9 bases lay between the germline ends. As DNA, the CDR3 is TGTGCCAGCAGGCCCTATTACTCTGGGGCCAACGTCCTGACTTTC. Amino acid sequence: CASRPYYSGANVLTF.

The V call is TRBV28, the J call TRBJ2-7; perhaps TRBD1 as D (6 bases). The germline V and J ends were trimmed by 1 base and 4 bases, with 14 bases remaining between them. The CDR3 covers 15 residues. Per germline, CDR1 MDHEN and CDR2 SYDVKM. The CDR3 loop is CASSLYGTLRYEQYF. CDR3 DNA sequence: TGTGCCAGCAGTTTATATGGGACACTTAGGTACGAGCAGTACTTC.

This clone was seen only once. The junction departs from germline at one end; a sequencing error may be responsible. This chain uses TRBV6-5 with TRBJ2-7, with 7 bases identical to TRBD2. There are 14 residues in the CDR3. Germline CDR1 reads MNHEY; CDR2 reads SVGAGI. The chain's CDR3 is CASSYSSQGLRWNF. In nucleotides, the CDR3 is TGTGCCAGCAGTTACTCGAGCCAGGGACTACGGTGGAACTTC.

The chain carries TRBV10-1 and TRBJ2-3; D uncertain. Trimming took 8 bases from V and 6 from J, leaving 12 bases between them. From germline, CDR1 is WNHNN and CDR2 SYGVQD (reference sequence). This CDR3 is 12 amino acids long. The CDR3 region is CASAGSSDTQYF. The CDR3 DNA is TGCGCCAGCGCAGGTTCCAGCGATACGCAGTATTTT.

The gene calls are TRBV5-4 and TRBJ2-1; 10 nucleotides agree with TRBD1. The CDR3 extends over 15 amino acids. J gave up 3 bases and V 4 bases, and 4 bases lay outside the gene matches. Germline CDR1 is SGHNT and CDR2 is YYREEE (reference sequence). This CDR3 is CASSRGQGNYNEQFF. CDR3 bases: TGTGCCAGCAGCAGGGGACAGGGGAACTACAATGAGCAGTTCTTC.

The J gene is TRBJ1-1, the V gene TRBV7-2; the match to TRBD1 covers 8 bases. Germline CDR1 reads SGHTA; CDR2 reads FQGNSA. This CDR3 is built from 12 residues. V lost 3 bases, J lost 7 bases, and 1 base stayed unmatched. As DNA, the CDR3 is TGTGCCAGCAGCTTTGACAGGGGTGAAGCTTTCTTT. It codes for CASSFDRGEAFF.

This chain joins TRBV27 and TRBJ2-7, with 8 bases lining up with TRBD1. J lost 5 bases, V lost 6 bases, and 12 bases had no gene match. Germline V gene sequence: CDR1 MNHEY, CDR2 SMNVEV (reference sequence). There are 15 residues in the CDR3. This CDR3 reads CASSLNRGAKHEQYF. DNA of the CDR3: TGTGCCAGCAGCCTGAACAGGGGGGCTAAGCACGAGCAGTACTTC.

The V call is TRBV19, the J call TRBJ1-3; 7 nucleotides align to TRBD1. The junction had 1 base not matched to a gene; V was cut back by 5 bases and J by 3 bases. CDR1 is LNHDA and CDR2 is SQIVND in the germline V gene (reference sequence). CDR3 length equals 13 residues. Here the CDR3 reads CASSRTGGNTIYF. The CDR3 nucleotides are TGTGCCAGTAGTCGGACAGGTGGAAACACCATATATTTT.

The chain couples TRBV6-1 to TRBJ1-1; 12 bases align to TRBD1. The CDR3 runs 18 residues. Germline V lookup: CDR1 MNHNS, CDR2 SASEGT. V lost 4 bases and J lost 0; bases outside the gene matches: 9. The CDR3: CASSGVSGQGALNTEAFF. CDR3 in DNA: TGTGCCAGCAGTGGGGTCTCGGGACAGGGGGCCTTGAACACTGAAGCTTTCTTT.

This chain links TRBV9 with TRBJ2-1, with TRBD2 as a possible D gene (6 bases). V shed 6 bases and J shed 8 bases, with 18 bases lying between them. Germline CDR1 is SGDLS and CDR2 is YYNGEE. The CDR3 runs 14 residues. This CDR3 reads CASTQGGGADEQFF. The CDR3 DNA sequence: TGTGCCAGCACCCAGGGTGGCGGGGCGGATGAGCAGTTCTTC.

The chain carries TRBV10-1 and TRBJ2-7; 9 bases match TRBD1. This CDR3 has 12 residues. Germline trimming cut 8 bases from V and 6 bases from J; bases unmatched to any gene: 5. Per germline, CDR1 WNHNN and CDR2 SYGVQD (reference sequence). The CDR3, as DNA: TGCGCCAGCGGGGACAGGGAGGGCGAGCAGTACTTC. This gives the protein CASGDREGEQYF.

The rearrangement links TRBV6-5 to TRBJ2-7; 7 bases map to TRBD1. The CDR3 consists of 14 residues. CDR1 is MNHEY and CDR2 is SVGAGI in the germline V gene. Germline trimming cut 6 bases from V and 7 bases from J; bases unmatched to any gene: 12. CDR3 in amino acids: CASSPGTVPREQYF. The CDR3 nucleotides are TGTGCCAGCAGCCCCGGGACAGTTCCTAGGGAGCAGTACTTC.

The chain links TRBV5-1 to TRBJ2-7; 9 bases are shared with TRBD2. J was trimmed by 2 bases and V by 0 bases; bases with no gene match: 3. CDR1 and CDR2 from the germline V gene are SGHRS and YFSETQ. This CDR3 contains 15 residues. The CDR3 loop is CASSLEAGGTYEQYF. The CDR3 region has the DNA TGCGCCAGCAGCTTGGAGGCGGGAGGGACCTACGAGCAGTACTTC.

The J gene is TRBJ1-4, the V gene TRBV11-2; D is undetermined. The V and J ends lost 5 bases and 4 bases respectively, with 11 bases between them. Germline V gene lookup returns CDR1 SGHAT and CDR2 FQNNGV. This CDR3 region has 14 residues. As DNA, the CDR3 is TGTGCCAGCAGCCAAAACACCCATAATGAAAAACTGTTTTTT. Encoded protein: CASSQNTHNEKLFF.

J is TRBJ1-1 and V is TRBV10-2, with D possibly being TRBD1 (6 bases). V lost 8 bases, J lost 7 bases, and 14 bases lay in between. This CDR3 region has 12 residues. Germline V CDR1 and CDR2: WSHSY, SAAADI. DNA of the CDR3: TGCGCCAGCGCGGGGGGGGCGAGTGAAGCTTTCTTT. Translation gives CASAGGASEAFF.

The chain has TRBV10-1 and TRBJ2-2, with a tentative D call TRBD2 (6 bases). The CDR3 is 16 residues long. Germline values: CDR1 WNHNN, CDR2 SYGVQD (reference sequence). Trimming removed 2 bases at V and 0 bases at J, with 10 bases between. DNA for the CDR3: TGCGCCAGCAGTGAGGGGGGGTCTTCGAACACCGGGGAGCTGTTTTTT. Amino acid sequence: CASSEGGSSNTGELFF.

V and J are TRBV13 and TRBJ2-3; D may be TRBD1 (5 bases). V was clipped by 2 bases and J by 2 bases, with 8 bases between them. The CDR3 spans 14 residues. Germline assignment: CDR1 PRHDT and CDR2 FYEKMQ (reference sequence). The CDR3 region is CASSLWTTTDTQYF. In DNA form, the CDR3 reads TGTGCCAGCAGCTTATGGACAACCACAGATACGCAGTATTTT.

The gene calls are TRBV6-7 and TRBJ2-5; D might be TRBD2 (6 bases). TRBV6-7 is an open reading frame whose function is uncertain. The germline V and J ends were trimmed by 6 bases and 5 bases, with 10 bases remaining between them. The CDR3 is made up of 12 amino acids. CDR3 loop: CASRTSPETQYF. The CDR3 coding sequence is TGTGCCAGCAGGACTAGTCCGGAGACCCAGTACTTC.

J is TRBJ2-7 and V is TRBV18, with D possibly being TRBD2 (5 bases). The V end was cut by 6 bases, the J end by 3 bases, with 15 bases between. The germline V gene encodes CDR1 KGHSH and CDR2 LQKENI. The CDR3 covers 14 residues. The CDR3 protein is CASSPPGERYEQYF. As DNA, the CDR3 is TGTGCCAGCTCCCCCCCCGGGGAGCGCTACGAGCAGTACTTC.

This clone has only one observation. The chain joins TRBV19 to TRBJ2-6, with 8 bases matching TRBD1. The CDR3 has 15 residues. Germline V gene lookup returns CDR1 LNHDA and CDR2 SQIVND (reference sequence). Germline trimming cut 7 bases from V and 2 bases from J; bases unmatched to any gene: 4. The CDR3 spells CASTLTGAGANVLTF. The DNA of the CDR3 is TGTGCCAGTACCTTGACAGGGGCTGGGGCCAACGTCCTGACTTTC.

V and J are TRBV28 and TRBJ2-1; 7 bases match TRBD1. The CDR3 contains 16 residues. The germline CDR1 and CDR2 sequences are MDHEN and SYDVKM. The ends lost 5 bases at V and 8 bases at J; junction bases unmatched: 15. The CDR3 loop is CASSESTGPAIDEQFF. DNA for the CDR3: TGTGCCAGCAGTGAGTCGACAGGGCCAGCAATAGATGAGCAGTTCTTC.

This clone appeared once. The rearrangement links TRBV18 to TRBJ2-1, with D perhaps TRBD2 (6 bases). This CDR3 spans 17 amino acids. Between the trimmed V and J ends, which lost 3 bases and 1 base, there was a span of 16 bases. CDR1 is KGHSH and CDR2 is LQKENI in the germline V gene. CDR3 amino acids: CASSPLWRDHSYNEQFF. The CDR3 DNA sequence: TGTGCCAGCTCACCCCTCTGGCGGGATCATTCCTACAATGAGCAGTTCTTC. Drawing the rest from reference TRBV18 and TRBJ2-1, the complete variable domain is NAGVMQNPRHLVRRRGQEARLRCSPMKGHSHVYWYRQLPEEGLKFMVYLQKENIIDESGMPKERFSAEFPKEGPSILRIQQVVRGDSAAYFCASSPLWRDHSYNEQFFGPGTRLTVL.